This TCR beta chain comes out of a study of cytomegalovirus exposure and HLA in healthy donors. Study in general: Researchers found that roughly 81% of over 350 genotyped donors fell within the Caucasian-associated ancestry cluster. Notes on the study in general: Per a prior analysis, the majority of TCR beta V segments were productive roughly 90% or roughly 30% of the time.

The CDR3 length is 15 residues. V gave up 5 bases and J gave up 0 bases, with 11 bases separating them. Germline V CDR1 and CDR2: SGHTA, FQGNSA. As for this clone: What it binds is unknown.

Both 60 Vbeta primers and 13 Jbeta primers went into the PCR. Original processing methods: Later, an analysis found 80 million or so unique TCR beta chains, and 10 million to 11 million of these were shared. Here immunoSEQ multiplex PCR was the method, and the copy in TCRdb shows in-frame clones only, minus some. V, J and clone size are those of that table, while D and trimming were read from the DNA. The sample shows under 200,000 clones, around 77% of them seen only once. The chain has TRBV7-2 and TRBJ2-1; TRBD2 is a possible D gene (6 bases). Material for sequencing was PBMCs. This receptor was identified in a man aged 55 to 70 in good health and CMV-seronegative. DNA for the CDR3: TGTGCCAGCAGCGCCCTAGCGAACTCCTACAATGAGCAGTTCTTC. Protein sequence: CASSALANSYNEQFF.